This TCR beta chain was sequenced during a study of T cell responses to AZD1222 COVID-19 vaccine. Notes on the study in general: Spike regions recognized by vaccine-associated CD4 TCRs spanned the protein, led by 160-218 and 743-854. An increase in Spike-specific TCR breadth and depth was observed after two AZD1222 doses.

Between the trimmed V and J ends, which lost 2 bases and 6 bases, there was a span of 14 bases. Germline V gives CDR1 SGHNT, CDR2 YYREEE (reference sequence). The CDR3 has 15 residues. TCRdb keeps only in-frame clones here, not all; method: immunoSEQ multiplex PCR. The sample has roughly 120,000 clones, more than 90% seen once. Comments on this clone: What it binds is not known.

The chain combines TRBV5-4 with TRBJ2-2; a weak D match, TRBD1 (5 bases). The source was peripheral blood, collected 28 days after the second AZD1222 dose. This TCR came from an adult who received the AZD1222 COVID-19 vaccine. The CDR3 here is CASSFRYSTAGELFF. The CDR3 DNA reads as TGTGCCAGCAGCTTTCGCTACTCGACAGCCGGGGAGCTGTTTTTT.